The 25 T cell receptor beta chains below all came from one sample that was sequenced in a study of blood T cell repertoires in COVID-19 (dated by TCRdb to the early 2020s). Libraries were built with the immunoSEQ multiplex PCR assay. TCRdb limited this immuneACCESS table to in-frame rearrangements with V and J called. A share of clones is missing; checked studies link under half to unresolved V genes, and the rest is unexplained. Here the sample has about 98,000 clones; roughly four fifths occur a single time. Clones ranked in the top ten supply around 4% of the sample. Sequenced material: peripheral blood. These receptors came from a man in his fifties or sixties with acute or convalescent COVID-19.

This clone has a single count. This sequence joins TRBV7-2 and TRBJ2-5; maybe TRBD2 (5 bases). The CDR3 is 13 amino acids. Trimming removed 3 bases from V and 7 bases from J, with 12 bases in between. The germline V gene encodes CDR1 SGHTA and CDR2 FQGNSA. The CDR3 spells CASSFGREGTQYF. DNA of the CDR3: TGTGCCAGCAGCTTTGGACGTGAGGGGACCCAGTACTTC.

This chain uses TRBV18 with TRBJ1-2; 8 bases map to TRBD1. Germline CDR1 reads KGHSH; CDR2 reads LQKENI. The CDR3 sequence is 15 residues long. With 3 bases clipped from V and 8 bases from J, the junction kept 11 bases outside the gene matches. CDR3 region: CASSPRGQGEEGYTF. CDR3 nucleotide sequence: TGTGCCAGCTCACCCCGCGGACAGGGAGAGGAAGGCTACACCTTC. Full variable domain (outside the CDR3, taken from reference TRBV18 and TRBJ1-2): NAGVMQNPRHLVRRRGQEARLRCSPMKGHSHVYWYRQLPEEGLKFMVYLQKENIIDESGMPKERFSAEFPKEGPSILRIQQVVRGDSAAYFCASSPRGQGEEGYTFGSGTRLTVV.

This chain joins TRBV7-9 and TRBJ2-7, with 7 bases matching TRBD1. V shed 5 bases and J 0 bases; nucleotides not matched to a gene: 1. Germline V gene data show CDR1 as SEHNR and CDR2 as FQNEAQ (reference sequence). The CDR3 sequence is 13 residues long. CDR3 in DNA: TGTGCCAGCAGCGGGGACAGCTCCTACGAGCAGTACTTC. It codes for CASSGDSSYEQYF.

The chain is built from TRBV27 and TRBJ2-7; D is perhaps TRBD2 (5 bases). Trimming shortened V by 7 bases and J by 1 base, and 14 bases separated the two germline ends. Germline CDR1 MNHEY, CDR2 SMNVEV (reference sequence). The CDR3 has 14 amino acids. CDR3 DNA sequence: TGTGCCAGCACCACTAGGGAAAGGTCCTACGAGCAGTACTTC. Translated: CASTTRERSYEQYF.

The chain is built from TRBV28 and TRBJ2-1; TRBD2 agrees at 7 bases. Germline CDR1 and CDR2: MDHEN and SYDVKM. V trimming: 4 bases; J trimming: 7 bases; junction bases outside the gene matches: 16. CDR3 length: 17 residues. The CDR3 nucleotides read TGTGCCAGCAGTTCGTCCGGCGGGAGAAGGGGTCGTAATGAGCAGTTCTTC. It yields the protein CASSSSGGRRGRNEQFF.

The V call is TRBV6-6, the J call TRBJ1-3; D possibly corresponds to TRBD1 (6 bases). Germline V gene sequence: CDR1 MNHNY, CDR2 SVGAGI (reference sequence). There are 15 residues in the CDR3. V lost 6 bases to trimming and J lost 0 bases, with 12 bases between them. Here the CDR3 reads CASSRDRNSGNTIYF. Written as DNA, the CDR3 is TGTGCCAGCAGCCGTGACAGGAACTCTGGAAACACCATATATTTT.

The J gene is TRBJ2-3, the V gene TRBV9; TRBD1 agrees at 10 bases. V gave up 4 bases and J gave up 3 bases; unmatched junction bases: 20. Germline V CDR1 and CDR2: SGDLS, YYNGEE. The CDR3 length is 20 residues. The CDR3: CASSPPPGTGARSLTDTQYF. CDR3 nucleotide sequence: TGTGCCAGCAGCCCCCCTCCCGGGACAGGGGCCCGGTCCTTAACAGATACGCAGTATTTT.

V usage is TRBV19 and J usage is TRBJ1-1; possibly TRBD1 for D (5 bases). V gave up 8 bases and J gave up 6 bases, with 16 bases separating them. This CDR3 has 13 amino acids. Germline values: CDR1 LNHDA, CDR2 SQIVND (reference sequence). This CDR3 is CASRPGGAPEAFF. The CDR3 coding sequence is TGTGCCAGTCGTCCGGGTGGGGCGCCTGAAGCTTTCTTT.

This clone was recorded only once. The rearrangement links TRBV4-3 to TRBJ1-5; D is perhaps TRBD1 (5 bases). With 1 base removed from V and 4 bases from J, the gap between germline ends came to 8 bases. The germline V gene has CDR1 LGHNA and CDR2 YSLEER. The CDR3 extends over 14 amino acids. This CDR3 reads CASSQGAGNQPQHF. The CDR3 region has the DNA TGCGCCAGCAGCCAAGGGGCAGGGAATCAGCCCCAGCATTTT.

The chain couples TRBV11-2 to TRBJ1-3; D unclear. Deletions cut 7 bases from V and 4 bases from J, with 14 bases between. The CDR3 sequence is 14 residues long. Germline V CDR1 and CDR2: SGHAT, FQNNGV. CDR3 in amino acids: CASTPGSKGNTIYF. The CDR3 nucleotides are TGTGCCAGCACCCCGGGAAGTAAGGGAAACACCATATATTTT.

The V gene is TRBV4-3, the J gene TRBJ2-2, with 11 bases fitting TRBD2. V shed 6 bases, J shed 3 bases, and the junction held 9 bases outside the gene matches. Looked up from germline, CDR1 is LGHNA and CDR2 is YSLEER. The CDR3 has 17 residues. CDR3 sequence (DNA): TGCGCCAGCAGACAGACCCCGGGACTAGCGGACACCGGGGAGCTGTTTTTT. As protein: CASRQTPGLADTGELFF.

The gene calls are TRBV19 and TRBJ1-1; D not certain. Germline CDR1 reads LNHDA; CDR2 reads SQIVND (reference sequence). This CDR3 is 13 amino acids long. Trimming pared 4 bases from V and 6 bases from J, leaving 12 bases between. CDR3 residues: CASSTDLGAEAFF. DNA for the CDR3: TGTGCCAGTAGTACGGACCTCGGGGCTGAAGCTTTCTTT.

The V and J genes are TRBV4-1 and TRBJ2-1; 8 bases agree with TRBD2. V trimming: 5 bases; J trimming: 8 bases; junction bases outside the gene matches: 8. This CDR3 is 14 amino acids long. Germline V gene data show CDR1 as MGHRA and CDR2 as YSYEKL. CDR3 in amino acids: CASSDGRGAYEQFF. For the CDR3, the DNA is TGCGCCAGCAGCGATGGGCGGGGGGCATATGAGCAGTTCTTC.

This chain joins TRBV12-5 and TRBJ2-7, with a possible D match to TRBD1 (5 bases). Germline CDR1 LGHNT, CDR2 FRNRAP. V shed 5 bases and J shed 5 bases, with 16 bases lying between them. CDR3 size: 14 residues. CDR3 sequence reads: CASGLSYRSHEQYF. Written as DNA, the CDR3 is TGTGCTAGTGGTCTGTCTTACAGGAGCCACGAGCAGTACTTC.

V usage is TRBV3-1 (or the pseudogene TRBV3-2) and J usage is TRBJ2-7, with TRBD1 as a possible D gene (5 bases). Germline V gene sequence: CDR1 LGHDT, CDR2 YNNKEL (reference sequence). V lost 1 base and J 3 bases, leaving 10 bases between the germline ends. CDR3 length: 14 amino acids. The CDR3 is CASSQGGIIYEQYF. The CDR3 DNA is TGTGCCAGCAGCCAAGGGGGCATCATCTACGAGCAGTACTTC.

This chain joins TRBV7-9 and TRBJ1-3; 12 bases are shared with TRBD1. This CDR3 is 17 amino acids long. Trimming at V came to 5 bases and at J to 0 bases, leaving 5 bases not matched to a gene. The germline V gene encodes CDR1 SEHNR and CDR2 FQNEAQ (reference sequence). The CDR3 is CASSPGQGAFSGNTIYF. CDR3 nucleotides: TGTGCCAGCAGCCCGGGACAGGGGGCTTTCTCTGGAAACACCATATATTTT.

This chain connects TRBV5-1 to TRBJ1-3; D gene uncertain. V gave up 1 base and J gave up 0 bases, with 11 bases separating them. Germline V gene data show CDR1 as SGHRS and CDR2 as YFSETQ. The CDR3 consists of 16 residues. The CDR3 spells CASSLSEHNSGNTIYF. The CDR3 nucleotides read TGCGCCAGCAGCTTGAGCGAGCACAACTCTGGAAACACCATATATTTT.

The chain combines TRBV6-6 with TRBJ2-3; perhaps TRBD2 as D (6 bases). The ends were cut back, 1 base at V and 1 base at J, with 9 bases in the middle. Germline CDR1 is MNHNY and CDR2 is SVGAGI (reference sequence). There are 15 residues in the CDR3. The DNA of the CDR3 is TGTGCCAGCAGTTACTGGGCTAGCGGCACAGATACGCAGTATTTT. Residues: CASSYWASGTDTQYF.

This clone showed up just once. The chain employs TRBV7-2 and TRBJ2-1, with 7 nucleotides matching TRBD2. The CDR3 contains 14 residues. V lost 3 bases, J lost 12 bases, and 11 bases stayed unmatched. CDR1 is SGHTA and CDR2 is FQGNSA in the germline V gene. Written as DNA, the CDR3 is TGTGCCAGCAGCTTCGATCCGTTGGGGGGGTTGCAGTTCTTC. Encoded protein: CASSFDPLGGLQFF.

The chain links TRBV6-5 to TRBJ1-5; possible D gene TRBD1, 6 bases. Trimming removed 4 bases at V and 13 bases at J, with 14 bases between. Per the germline V gene, CDR1 is MNHEY and CDR2 is SVGAGI. The CDR3 extends over 12 amino acids. DNA for the CDR3: TGTGCCAGCAGTTCCCAGGGACACTCTCAGCATTTT. Its translation: CASSSQGHSQHF.

This chain uses TRBV6-5 with TRBJ1-2; tentative D call: TRBD1 (5 bases). This CDR3 region has 12 residues. Germline CDR1 MNHEY, CDR2 SVGAGI. V was clipped by 8 bases and J by 7 bases, with 14 bases between them. The CDR3 DNA reads as TGTGCCAGCGGCAGGGCCAACGCTGGCTACACCTTC. It yields the protein CASGRANAGYTF.

This chain's CDR3 is CASILEQGGRGYTF. DNA of the CDR3: TGTGCCAGCATCCTCGAACAGGGGGGTCGGGGCTACACCTTC. The chain joins TRBV2 to TRBJ1-2, with 8 bases aligning to TRBD1. This CDR3 contains 14 residues. After removal of 7 bases from V and 8 bases from J, the junction contained 12 bases not matched to a gene. Germline V gene data show CDR1 as SNHLY and CDR2 as FYNNEI.

The J gene is TRBJ2-4, the V gene TRBV5-1; D possibly corresponds to TRBD2 (6 bases). V lost 9 bases to trimming and J lost 2 bases, with 15 bases between them. CDR1 and CDR2 from the germline V gene are SGHRS and YFSETQ. The CDR3 sequence is 14 residues long. The chain's CDR3 is CATSEGTTKNIQYF. CDR3 DNA sequence: TGCGCCACATCGGAGGGTACGACCAAAAACATTCAGTACTTC.

The rearrangement uses TRBV27 and TRBJ2-3, with 9 positions matching TRBD1. With V trimmed by 4 bases and J by 2 bases, 4 bases remained unmatched. The CDR3 length is 15 residues. CDR1 is MNHEY, CDR2 SMNVEV, per germline (reference sequence). CDR3 protein: CASSSTGGYTDTQYF. CDR3 DNA sequence: TGTGCCAGCAGTTCGACAGGGGGATACACAGATACGCAGTATTTT.

This clone was observed a handful of times. V is TRBV5-6 and J is TRBJ1-1, with D maybe TRBD1 (5 bases). The germline V gene encodes CDR1 SGHDT and CDR2 YYEEEE. The CDR3 covers 14 residues. Trimming removed 1 base from V and 1 base from J, with 8 bases in between. The CDR3: CASSLSQGNTEAFF. The DNA for the CDR3 is TGTGCCAGCAGCTTGTCCCAGGGGAACACTGAAGCTTTCTTT.